Listed below are T cell receptor beta chains from one sample, sequenced in a study of cytomegalovirus exposure and HLA in healthy donors. Some clones are missing from TCRdb's copy, which holds only in-frame ones; the method was immunoSEQ multiplex PCR. The sample consists of 140,000 to 150,000 clones, roughly 68% of them appearing once. Sequences were obtained from PBMCs. These TCRs come from a man between 60 and 70 years old in good health and CMV-seronegative. Each CDR3 is given with its conserved first and last residue. The D gene is left open where the match is weak. Only some rows state a clone size, as once, few, many or a class for expanded clones.

clone_size: -; cdr3_length: 17; v_call: TRBV9; j_call: TRBJ2-1; d_call: -; cdr3_nt: TGTGCCAGCAGCGTAGATATCGGGGGTGGGGGATACAATGAGCAGTTCTTC; cdr3_aa: CASSVDIGGGGYNEQFF
clone_size: -; cdr3_length: 13; v_call: TRBV7-7; j_call: TRBJ2-3; d_call: TRBD1; cdr3_nt: TGTGCCAGCAGCTTAGACAGGGGAGATACGCAGTATTTT; cdr3_aa: CASSLDRGDTQYF
clone_size: few; cdr3_length: 17; v_call: TRBV5-1; j_call: TRBJ1-4; d_call: -; cdr3_nt: TGCGCCAGCAGCTTGGACGGCAGCGTCCTGACTAATGAAAAACTGTTTTTT; cdr3_aa: CASSLDGSVLTNEKLFF
clone_size: -; cdr3_length: 15; v_call: TRBV19; j_call: TRBJ1-5; d_call: -; cdr3_nt: TGTGCCAGTAGTATAGTGGCAGTTAGCAATCAGCCCCAGCATTTT; cdr3_aa: CASSIVAVSNQPQHF
clone_size: few; cdr3_length: 13; v_call: TRBV6-5; j_call: TRBJ2-7; d_call: -; cdr3_nt: TGTGCCAGCAGTTACGAGGGTACCTACGAGCAGTACTTC; cdr3_aa: CASSYEGTYEQYF
clone_size: -; cdr3_length: 14; v_call: TRBV4-3; j_call: TRBJ1-3; d_call: -; cdr3_nt: TGCGCCAGCAGCGCAGGGCGCTCTGGAAACACCATATATTTT; cdr3_aa: CASSAGRSGNTIYF
clone_size: -; cdr3_length: 13; v_call: TRBV6-1; j_call: TRBJ1-5; d_call: TRBD1; cdr3_nt: TGTGCCAGCGGAAGACTACAGGGGCAGCCCCAGCATTTT; cdr3_aa: CASGRLQGQPQHF
clone_size: -; cdr3_length: 14; v_call: TRBV6-5; j_call: TRBJ1-1; d_call: TRBD1; cdr3_nt: TGTGCCAGCAGTTACTCGAGGACAGGAACTGAAGCTTTCTTT; cdr3_aa: CASSYSRTGTEAFF
clone_size: -; cdr3_length: 15; v_call: TRBV5-1; j_call: TRBJ2-7; d_call: -; cdr3_nt: TGCGCCAGCAGTGTGGGGGCCCAAAGGATCTACGAGCAGTACTTC; cdr3_aa: CASSVGAQRIYEQYF
clone_size: few; cdr3_length: 16; v_call: TRBV6-6; j_call: TRBJ1-5; d_call: -; cdr3_nt: TGTGCCAGCAGTTACTCGGAGGCAGGTGTCAATCAGCCCCAGCATTTT; cdr3_aa: CASSYSEAGVNQPQHF
clone_size: -; cdr3_length: 13; v_call: TRBV28; j_call: TRBJ1-4; d_call: -; cdr3_nt: TGTGCCAGCAAGGGGGGGGCTAATGAAAAACTGTTTTTT; cdr3_aa: CASKGGANEKLFF
clone_size: -; cdr3_length: 15; v_call: TRBV5-1; j_call: TRBJ2-3; d_call: TRBD2; cdr3_nt: TGCGCCAGCAGTCCGGCTAGCGGCCGCACAGATACGCAGTATTTT; cdr3_aa: CASSPASGRTDTQYF
clone_size: -; cdr3_length: 13; v_call: TRBV7-2; j_call: TRBJ1-2; d_call: TRBD1; cdr3_nt: TGTGCCAGCAGCTTAGGACAGGGGGCTGGCTACACCTTC; cdr3_aa: CASSLGQGAGYTF
clone_size: -; cdr3_length: 13; v_call: TRBV29-1; j_call: TRBJ2-2; d_call: -; cdr3_nt: TGCAGCGTTGAAGGTGGGAGGATTGGGGAGCTGTTTTTT; cdr3_aa: CSVEGGRIGELFF
clone_size: -; cdr3_length: 15; v_call: TRBV10-3; j_call: TRBJ2-5; d_call: TRBD1; cdr3_nt: TGTGCCATCAGTGAGTCGTGGGACAGTCAAGAGACCCAGTACTTC; cdr3_aa: CAISESWDSQETQYF
clone_size: -; cdr3_length: 13; v_call: TRBV6-1; j_call: TRBJ1-1; d_call: -; cdr3_nt: TGTGCCAGCAGACCTCCCGGGGGAACTGAAGCTTTCTTT; cdr3_aa: CASRPPGGTEAFF
clone_size: -; cdr3_length: 15; v_call: TRBV7-2; j_call: TRBJ1-2; d_call: -; cdr3_nt: TGTGCCAGCAGCTTAGCCCTGTCACGAGCCTATGGCTACACCTTC; cdr3_aa: CASSLALSRAYGYTF
clone_size: -; cdr3_length: 14; v_call: TRBV6-5; j_call: TRBJ2-7; d_call: TRBD1; cdr3_nt: TGTGCCAGCAGTACGAACAGGGGGCCCTACGAGCAGTACTTC; cdr3_aa: CASSTNRGPYEQYF
clone_size: few; cdr3_length: 14; v_call: TRBV11-2; j_call: TRBJ1-1; d_call: TRBD1; cdr3_nt: TGTGCCAGCACCCGACAGGGGACGGGCACTGAAGCTTTCTTT; cdr3_aa: CASTRQGTGTEAFF
clone_size: few; cdr3_length: 15; v_call: TRBV5-6; j_call: TRBJ1-2; d_call: -; cdr3_nt: TGTGCCAGCAGCCCGGTTGAGGGCCGGGACTATGGCTACACCTTC; cdr3_aa: CASSPVEGRDYGYTF
clone_size: -; cdr3_length: 16; v_call: TRBV5-1; j_call: TRBJ2-2; d_call: TRBD1; cdr3_nt: TGCGCCAGCAGCTCCACGGGACAGGGGTTCACCGGGGAGCTGTTTTTT; cdr3_aa: CASSSTGQGFTGELFF
clone_size: -; cdr3_length: 14; v_call: TRBV7-2; j_call: TRBJ2-3; d_call: -; cdr3_nt: TGTGCCAGCAGACGCCGTAGTGGCACAGATACGCAGTATTTT; cdr3_aa: CASRRRSGTDTQYF
clone_size: -; cdr3_length: 15; v_call: TRBV27; j_call: TRBJ1-5; d_call: -; cdr3_nt: TGTGCCAGCAGTTTATTTGGGGAGATTAATCAGCCCCAGCATTTT; cdr3_aa: CASSLFGEINQPQHF
clone_size: -; cdr3_length: 14; v_call: TRBV6-5; j_call: TRBJ2-5; d_call: TRBD1; cdr3_nt: TGTGCCAGCAGTAGGGACAGCCGAGGAGAGACCCAGTACTTC; cdr3_aa: CASSRDSRGETQYF
clone_size: few; cdr3_length: 14; v_call: TRBV5-1; j_call: TRBJ1-1; d_call: -; cdr3_nt: TGCGCCAGCAGCGCCGGGACACCCAACACTGAAGCTTTCTTT; cdr3_aa: CASSAGTPNTEAFF
clone_size: few; cdr3_length: 14; v_call: TRBV5-4; j_call: TRBJ1-2; d_call: -; cdr3_nt: TGTGCCAGCAGCTTGGAGAGGCGGAACCATGGCTACACCTTC; cdr3_aa: CASSLERRNHGYTF
clone_size: -; cdr3_length: 15; v_call: TRBV7-2; j_call: TRBJ1-1; d_call: -; cdr3_nt: TGTGCCAGCAGCTTCGTCTCCCCCGTCAGGACTGAAGCTTTCTTT; cdr3_aa: CASSFVSPVRTEAFF
clone_size: -; cdr3_length: 17; v_call: TRBV5-6; j_call: TRBJ1-5; d_call: -; cdr3_nt: TGTGCCAGCAGCTTGGGGGGAGGCCTCTGGGGCAATCAGCCCCAGCATTTT; cdr3_aa: CASSLGGGLWGNQPQHF
clone_size: -; cdr3_length: 12; v_call: TRBV7-2; j_call: TRBJ2-5; d_call: -; cdr3_nt: TGTGCCAGCAGCTTTCGGGTAGAGACCCAGTACTTC; cdr3_aa: CASSFRVETQYF
clone_size: -; cdr3_length: 13; v_call: TRBV11-3; j_call: TRBJ2-1; d_call: -; cdr3_nt: TGTGCCAGCAGCTTAGATCGCTTCAGGGTTCCGTTCTTC; cdr3_aa: CASSLDRFRVPFF
clone_size: -; cdr3_length: 13; v_call: TRBV11-3; j_call: TRBJ2-5; d_call: -; cdr3_nt: TGTGCCAGCAGCCCCGGCAGGGAAGAGACCCAGTACTTC; cdr3_aa: CASSPGREETQYF
clone_size: -; cdr3_length: 14; v_call: TRBV10-3; j_call: TRBJ1-5; d_call: -; cdr3_nt: TGTGCCATCTCCGAGGACAGCTTCAATCAGCCCCAGCATTTT; cdr3_aa: CAISEDSFNQPQHF
clone_size: few; cdr3_length: 15; v_call: TRBV11-1; j_call: TRBJ2-1; d_call: TRBD2; cdr3_nt: TGTGCCAGCAGCTTAGCGAGAGGGACTAGCGCCGAGCAGTTCTTC; cdr3_aa: CASSLARGTSAEQFF
clone_size: -; cdr3_length: 17; v_call: TRBV11-1; j_call: TRBJ2-2; d_call: -; cdr3_nt: TGTGCCAGCAGCTTAGGTTGGAGAAGGAGGAACACCGGGGAGCTGTTTTTT; cdr3_aa: CASSLGWRRRNTGELFF
clone_size: -; cdr3_length: 14; v_call: TRBV27; j_call: TRBJ2-3; d_call: TRBD2; cdr3_nt: TGTGCCAGCAGCACGCGGGAGTTTACAGATACGCAGTATTTT; cdr3_aa: CASSTREFTDTQYF
clone_size: -; cdr3_length: 14; v_call: TRBV7-2; j_call: TRBJ1-4; d_call: TRBD1; cdr3_nt: TGTGCCAGCAGCTTAGGCAGGGGGCAGGAAAAACTGTTTTTT; cdr3_aa: CASSLGRGQEKLFF
clone_size: -; cdr3_length: 15; v_call: TRBV7-6; j_call: TRBJ2-1; d_call: -; cdr3_nt: TGTGCCAGCAGCTTAGTTTCGGGAAAAGGCAATGAGCAGTTCTTC; cdr3_aa: CASSLVSGKGNEQFF
clone_size: -; cdr3_length: 16; v_call: TRBV4-1; j_call: TRBJ2-5; d_call: TRBD2; cdr3_nt: TGCGCCAGCAGCCAAGGAGCGGGAGTGTTCCAAGAGACCCAGTACTTC; cdr3_aa: CASSQGAGVFQETQYF
clone_size: -; cdr3_length: 15; v_call: TRBV28; j_call: TRBJ2-2; d_call: TRBD1; cdr3_nt: TGTGCCAGCAGGCCTGGGACAGGGGACACCGGGGAGCTGTTTTTT; cdr3_aa: CASRPGTGDTGELFF
clone_size: once; cdr3_length: 14; v_call: TRBV5-1; j_call: TRBJ1-2; d_call: TRBD1; cdr3_nt: TGCGCCAGCAGCCCCGGACAGGGGGCCGATGGCTACACCTTC; cdr3_aa: CASSPGQGADGYTF
clone_size: -; cdr3_length: 14; v_call: TRBV30; j_call: TRBJ1-1; d_call: TRBD1; cdr3_nt: TGTGCCTGGAGTGTAAAAGAGAGGAGGGGGCGGCCTTTCTTT; cdr3_aa: CAWSVKERRGRPFF
clone_size: -; cdr3_length: 16; v_call: TRBV14; j_call: TRBJ1-1; d_call: TRBD1; cdr3_nt: TGTGCCAGCAGTCCTTTCGGGACAGGGGGGAACACTGAAGCTTTCTTT; cdr3_aa: CASSPFGTGGNTEAFF
clone_size: few; cdr3_length: 15; v_call: TRBV11-2; j_call: TRBJ2-3; d_call: -; cdr3_nt: TGTGCCAGCAGCCGATACAGGGTTAGCACAGATACGCAGTATTTT; cdr3_aa: CASSRYRVSTDTQYF
clone_size: -; cdr3_length: 15; v_call: TRBV6-1; j_call: TRBJ1-3; d_call: -; cdr3_nt: TGTGCCAGCAGCGTTACACGTACATCTGGAAACACCATATATTTT; cdr3_aa: CASSVTRTSGNTIYF
clone_size: once; cdr3_length: 17; v_call: TRBV28; j_call: TRBJ2-7; d_call: TRBD1; cdr3_nt: TGTGCCAGCAGTTTCAAATACCGGGACAGGGGCACCTACGAGCAGTACTTC; cdr3_aa: CASSFKYRDRGTYEQYF
clone_size: few; cdr3_length: 14; v_call: TRBV2; j_call: TRBJ2-7; d_call: -; cdr3_nt: TGTGCCAGCAGTGAAGCGACAGGTTTTGGGGAGCAGTACTTC; cdr3_aa: CASSEATGFGEQYF
clone_size: few; cdr3_length: 15; v_call: TRBV11-2; j_call: TRBJ2-2; d_call: TRBD2; cdr3_nt: TGTGCCATCTTTAGCGGGACCTCGAACACCGGGGAGCTGTTTTTT; cdr3_aa: CAIFSGTSNTGELFF
clone_size: -; cdr3_length: 16; v_call: TRBV27; j_call: TRBJ2-3; d_call: TRBD2; cdr3_nt: TGTGCCAGCAGTCCCATCCCCGCGGGAGGGGAGGATACGCAGTATTTT; cdr3_aa: CASSPIPAGGEDTQYF
clone_size: -; cdr3_length: 15; v_call: TRBV7-2; j_call: TRBJ1-6; d_call: -; cdr3_nt: TGTGCCAGCAGCCGGGGGAGGCTAGATAATTCACCCCTCCACTTT; cdr3_aa: CASSRGRLDNSPLHF
clone_size: -; cdr3_length: 17; v_call: TRBV4-1; j_call: TRBJ2-5; d_call: -; cdr3_nt: TGCGCCAGCAGCCTTACAGCGAGACAGAACTACCAAGAGACCCAGTACTTC; cdr3_aa: CASSLTARQNYQETQYF
clone_size: -; cdr3_length: 15; v_call: TRBV7-9; j_call: TRBJ2-1; d_call: TRBD1; cdr3_nt: TGTGCCAGCAGCTTAGGGACAGGGGTTAGGGATGAGCAGTTCTTC; cdr3_aa: CASSLGTGVRDEQFF
clone_size: -; cdr3_length: 15; v_call: TRBV19; j_call: TRBJ1-5; d_call: TRBD1; cdr3_nt: TGTGCCAGTAGTATTGACAGGGGAAACAATCAGCCCCAGCATTTT; cdr3_aa: CASSIDRGNNQPQHF
clone_size: -; cdr3_length: 15; v_call: TRBV7-3; j_call: TRBJ2-3; d_call: TRBD1; cdr3_nt: TGTGCCAGCAGCCCGGGGACAGGGGTGGGAGATACGCAGTATTTT; cdr3_aa: CASSPGTGVGDTQYF
clone_size: -; cdr3_length: 15; v_call: TRBV5-1; j_call: TRBJ2-1; d_call: TRBD1; cdr3_nt: TGCGCCAGCAGCTCGGGACAGCCTACCTACAATGAGCAGTTCTTC; cdr3_aa: CASSSGQPTYNEQFF
clone_size: -; cdr3_length: 13; v_call: TRBV28; j_call: TRBJ1-2; d_call: -; cdr3_nt: TGTGCCAGCAGTTTATTTGCATCAGATGGCTACACCTTC; cdr3_aa: CASSLFASDGYTF
clone_size: few; cdr3_length: 16; v_call: TRBV7-2; j_call: TRBJ1-1; d_call: -; cdr3_nt: TGTGCCAGCAGCTTAGAAGGTGGGGACATGAACACTGAAGCTTTCTTT; cdr3_aa: CASSLEGGDMNTEAFF
clone_size: -; cdr3_length: 16; v_call: TRBV11-2; j_call: TRBJ1-5; d_call: TRBD1; cdr3_nt: TGTGCCAGCAGCCCTACCAGGACAGGGTTTAATCAGCCCCAGCATTTT; cdr3_aa: CASSPTRTGFNQPQHF